This T cell receptor beta chain was sequenced for a study of T cells of healthy individuals. CDR3 size: 15 residues. V shed 4 bases and J 4 bases; nucleotides not matched to a gene: 7. CDR1 is KGHDR, CDR2 SFDVKD, per germline. Many counts were recorded for this clonotype. MiXCR was run by TCRdb on the 5' RACE reads, yielding one entry per CDR3 protein. The profile shows about 96,000 distinct CDR3 sequences, roughly 15% of them singletons. The V gene is TRBV24-1, the J gene TRBJ2-5; 8 bases map to TRBD2. This sequence originates from a human donor in good health. CDR3: CATSDPSGSGETQYF. The CDR3 nucleotides are TGTGCCACCAGTGACCCCAGCGGGAGTGGAGAGACCCAGTACTTC.